The clone carrying this T cell receptor (beta chain) was detected a few times. Unique molecular identifiers were linked by the library to individual cDNA molecules. TCRdb processed the RACE reads anew with MiXCR; each CDR3 protein has one entry. The repertoire holds a few hundred thousand distinct CDR3 sequences, with approximately 5.8% as singletons. These data belong to a study of human T cells and chemical hapten exposure. Study context: Affected patients, primarily female, had alopecia areata, totalis or universalis.

As for time point: pre-sensitization, week 0. The treatment denotes: therapeutic diphenylcyclopropenone sensitization with weekly scalp DPC. Every donor had alopecia and was 18 to 70 years old; all were suitable for DPC. Unfractionated whole blood was the source from which total RNA was extracted. The V gene end was trimmed by 8 bases and the J gene end by 4 bases; junction bases not matched to a gene: 6. The CDR3 runs to 13 residues. Germline CDR1 is MNHNS and CDR2 is SASEGT. The sequence was obtained from a woman aged 18-30 years with alopecia areata. Some clones in this sample may be carry-over from other donors' samples. The rearrangement joins TRBV6-1 to TRBJ1-1; TRBD1 matches at 8 bases. The sequencing here drew on whole blood, taken in connection with sensitization to the hapten diphenylcyclopropenone (DPC). CDR3 in amino acids: CASADRDITEAFF. Written as DNA, the CDR3 is TGTGCCAGCGCGGACAGGGATATCACTGAAGCTTTCTTT.